Reported below is one T cell receptor (beta chain). Clinical histories supplied by participants themselves formed the basis of cohort assignment. Recovered status in Cohort 3 required two negative PCRs, clearance, or symptom resolution. The source of the sample is a study of blood T cell repertoires in COVID-19. Study at large: Sites in the United States, Italy and Spain provided acute and convalescent COVID-19 samples.

J lost 4 bases, V lost 4 bases, and 12 bases had no gene match. CDR3 length: 16 residues. Per the germline V gene, CDR1 is SGHNT and CDR2 is YYREEE (reference sequence). In the original processing: Scientists estimated how many nucleated cells there were by amplifying reference gene primers. Clones were sequenced by immunoSEQ multiplex PCR, and TCRdb holds only the in-frame ones, with some missing. V, J and clone size derive from that table, while D and trimming were established from the DNA sequence. The table includes more than 250,000 clones, roughly nine tenths detected once. Material for sequencing was PBMCs or T cells enriched from blood (not recorded which). The rearrangement links TRBV5-4 to TRBJ2-5; TRBD1 matches at 8 bases. The origin of this receptor is a woman aged 25 to 39 who had recovered from COVID-19. This chain's CDR3 is CASSLMTGERGETQYF. The CDR3 region has the DNA TGTGCCAGCAGCCTAATGACAGGGGAGAGGGGAGAGACCCAGTACTTC.